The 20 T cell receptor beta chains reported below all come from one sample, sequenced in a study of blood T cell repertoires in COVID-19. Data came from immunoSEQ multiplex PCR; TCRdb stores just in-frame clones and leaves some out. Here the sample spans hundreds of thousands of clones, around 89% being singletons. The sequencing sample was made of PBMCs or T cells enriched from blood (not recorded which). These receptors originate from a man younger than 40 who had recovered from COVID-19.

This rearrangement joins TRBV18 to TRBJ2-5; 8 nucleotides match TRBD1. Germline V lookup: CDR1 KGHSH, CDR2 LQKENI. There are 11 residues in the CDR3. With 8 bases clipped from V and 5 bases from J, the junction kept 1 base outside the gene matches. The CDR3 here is CASGTGETQYF. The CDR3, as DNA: TGTGCCAGCGGGACAGGCGAGACCCAGTACTTC.

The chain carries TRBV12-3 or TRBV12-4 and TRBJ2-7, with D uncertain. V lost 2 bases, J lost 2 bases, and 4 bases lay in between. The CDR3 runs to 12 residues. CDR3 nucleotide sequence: TGTGCCAGCAGTTTAAACACCTACGAGCAGTACTTC. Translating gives CASSLNTYEQYF.

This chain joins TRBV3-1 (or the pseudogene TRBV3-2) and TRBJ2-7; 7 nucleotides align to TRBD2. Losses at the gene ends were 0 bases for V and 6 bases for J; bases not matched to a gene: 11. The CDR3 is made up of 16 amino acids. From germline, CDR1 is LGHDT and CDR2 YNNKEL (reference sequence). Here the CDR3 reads CASSQDGWEGLGEQYF. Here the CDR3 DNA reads TGTGCCAGCAGCCAAGATGGGTGGGAGGGCCTGGGCGAGCAGTACTTC.

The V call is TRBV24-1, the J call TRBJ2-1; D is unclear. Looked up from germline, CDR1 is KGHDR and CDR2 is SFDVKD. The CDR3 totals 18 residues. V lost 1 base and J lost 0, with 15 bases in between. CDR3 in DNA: TGTGCCACCAGTGATTTTAGTTCGAGCAAGAGCTCCTACAATGAGCAGTTCTTC. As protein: CATSDFSSSKSSYNEQFF.

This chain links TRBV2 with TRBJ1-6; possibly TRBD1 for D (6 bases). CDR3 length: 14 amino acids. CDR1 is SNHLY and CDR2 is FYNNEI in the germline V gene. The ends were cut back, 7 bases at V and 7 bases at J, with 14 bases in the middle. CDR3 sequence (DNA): TGTGCCAGCATCTTAGACAGGATGAATTCACCCCTCCACTTT. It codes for CASILDRMNSPLHF.

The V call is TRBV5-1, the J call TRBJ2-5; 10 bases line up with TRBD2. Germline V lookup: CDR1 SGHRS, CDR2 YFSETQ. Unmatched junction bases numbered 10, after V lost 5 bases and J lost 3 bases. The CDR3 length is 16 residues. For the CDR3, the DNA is TGCGCCAGCAGATTACTTCTAGCGGGGGTAAAAGAGACCCAGTACTTC. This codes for CASRLLLAGVKETQYF.

The CDR3 sequence is CASSLAGDTGELFF. The CDR3 coding sequence is TGTGCCAGCAGCTTAGCAGGGGACACCGGGGAGCTGTTTTTT. This rearrangement joins TRBV7-9 to TRBJ2-2; a possible D gene is TRBD1 (5 bases). Trimming took 0 bases from V and 3 from J, leaving 5 bases between them. The CDR3 has 14 residues. CDR1 is SEHNR and CDR2 is FQNEAQ in the germline V gene (reference sequence).

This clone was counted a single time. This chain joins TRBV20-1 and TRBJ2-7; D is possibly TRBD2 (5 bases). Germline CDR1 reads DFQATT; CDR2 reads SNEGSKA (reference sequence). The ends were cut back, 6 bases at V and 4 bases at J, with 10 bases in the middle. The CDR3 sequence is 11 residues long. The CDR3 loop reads CSAFREYEQYF. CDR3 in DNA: TGCAGTGCGTTCCGGGAATACGAGCAGTACTTC.

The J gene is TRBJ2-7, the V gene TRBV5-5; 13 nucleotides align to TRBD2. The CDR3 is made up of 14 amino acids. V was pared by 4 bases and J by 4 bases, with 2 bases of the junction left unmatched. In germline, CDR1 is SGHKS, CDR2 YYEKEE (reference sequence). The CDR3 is CASSTGLAGYEQYF. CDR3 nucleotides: TGTGCCAGCAGCACGGGACTAGCGGGATACGAGCAGTACTTC. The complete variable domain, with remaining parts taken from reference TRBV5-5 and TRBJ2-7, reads DAGVTQSPTHLIKTRGQQVTLRCSPISGHKSVSWYQQVLGQGPQFIFQYYEKEERGRGNFPDRFSARQFPNYSSELNVNALLLGDSALYLCASSTGLAGYEQYFGPGTRLTVT.

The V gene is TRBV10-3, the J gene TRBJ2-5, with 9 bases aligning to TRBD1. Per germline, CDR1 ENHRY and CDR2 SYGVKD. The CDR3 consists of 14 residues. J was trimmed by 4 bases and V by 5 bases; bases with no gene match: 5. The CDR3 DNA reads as TGTGCCATCAGTCGACAGGGGGTGGGAGAGACCCAGTACTTC. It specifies CAISRQGVGETQYF.

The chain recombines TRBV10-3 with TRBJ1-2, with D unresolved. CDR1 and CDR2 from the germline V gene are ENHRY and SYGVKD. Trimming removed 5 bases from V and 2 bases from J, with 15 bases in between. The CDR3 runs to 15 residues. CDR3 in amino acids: CAISKEPGGNYGYTF. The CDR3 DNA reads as TGTGCCATCAGTAAAGAACCTGGAGGGAACTATGGCTACACCTTC.

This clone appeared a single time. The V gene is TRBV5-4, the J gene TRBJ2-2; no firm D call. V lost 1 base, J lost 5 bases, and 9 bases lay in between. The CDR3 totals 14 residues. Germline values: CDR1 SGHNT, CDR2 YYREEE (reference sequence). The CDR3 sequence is CASSLKSLTGELFF. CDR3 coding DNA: TGTGCCAGCAGCTTGAAGAGTCTAACCGGGGAGCTGTTTTTT.

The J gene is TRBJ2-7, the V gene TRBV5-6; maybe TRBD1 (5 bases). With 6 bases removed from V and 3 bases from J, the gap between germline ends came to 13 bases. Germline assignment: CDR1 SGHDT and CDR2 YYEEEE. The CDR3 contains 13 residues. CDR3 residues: CASKSSQGYEQYF. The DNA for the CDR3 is TGTGCCAGCAAATCCTCCCAGGGCTACGAGCAGTACTTC.

The chain's CDR3 is CASSNRAGVWKEQYF. CDR3 DNA sequence: TGTGCCAGCAGTAATAGAGCGGGAGTATGGAAAGAGCAGTACTTC. The chain joins TRBV27 to TRBJ2-7; 8 bases map to TRBD2. CDR3 length: 15 amino acids. V shed 5 bases and J 7 bases; nucleotides not matched to a gene: 13. The germline CDR1 and CDR2 sequences are MNHEY and SMNVEV (reference sequence).

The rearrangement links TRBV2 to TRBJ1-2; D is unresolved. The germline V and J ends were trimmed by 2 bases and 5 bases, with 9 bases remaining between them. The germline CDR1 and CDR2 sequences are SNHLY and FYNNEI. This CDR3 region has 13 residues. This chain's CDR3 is CASSEMREYGYTF. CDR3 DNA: TGTGCCAGCAGTGAAATGAGGGAATATGGCTACACCTTC.

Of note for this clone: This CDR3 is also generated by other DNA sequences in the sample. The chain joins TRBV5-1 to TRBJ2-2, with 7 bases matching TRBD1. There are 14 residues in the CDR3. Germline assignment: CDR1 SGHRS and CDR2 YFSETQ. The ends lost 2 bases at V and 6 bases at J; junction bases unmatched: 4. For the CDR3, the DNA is TGCGCCAGCAGCTTACGCCAGGGGGCCGGGGAGCTGTTTTTT. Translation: CASSLRQGAGELFF.

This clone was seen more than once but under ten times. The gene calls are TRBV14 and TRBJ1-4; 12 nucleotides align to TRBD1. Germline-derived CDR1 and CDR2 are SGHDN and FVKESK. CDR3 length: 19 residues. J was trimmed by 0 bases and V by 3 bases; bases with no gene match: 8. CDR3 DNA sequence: TGTGCCAGCAGCCACCGCGGGGACAGGGGGCCGGCAACTAATGAAAAACTGTTTTTT. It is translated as CASSHRGDRGPATNEKLFF.

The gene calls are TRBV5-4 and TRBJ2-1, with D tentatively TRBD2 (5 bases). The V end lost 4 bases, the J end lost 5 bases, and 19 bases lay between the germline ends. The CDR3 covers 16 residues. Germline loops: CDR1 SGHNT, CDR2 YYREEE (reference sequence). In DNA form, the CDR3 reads TGTGCCAGCAGCACGGAGGCTAGCTACGTCAACAATGAGCAGTTCTTC. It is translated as CASSTEASYVNNEQFF.

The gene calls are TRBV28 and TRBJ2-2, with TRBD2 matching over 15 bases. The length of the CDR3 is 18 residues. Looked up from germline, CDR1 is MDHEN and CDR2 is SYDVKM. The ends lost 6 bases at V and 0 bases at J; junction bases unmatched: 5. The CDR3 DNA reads TGTGCCAGCAGCCCGGGACTAGCGGGAGGATCGAACACCGGGGAGCTGTTTTTT. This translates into CASSPGLAGGSNTGELFF.

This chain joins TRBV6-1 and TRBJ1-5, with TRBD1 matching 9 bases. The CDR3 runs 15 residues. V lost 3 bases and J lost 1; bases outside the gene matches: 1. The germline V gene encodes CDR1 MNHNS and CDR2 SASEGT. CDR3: CASSETGGSNQPQHF. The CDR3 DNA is TGTGCCAGCAGTGAGACAGGGGGAAGCAATCAGCCCCAGCATTTT.